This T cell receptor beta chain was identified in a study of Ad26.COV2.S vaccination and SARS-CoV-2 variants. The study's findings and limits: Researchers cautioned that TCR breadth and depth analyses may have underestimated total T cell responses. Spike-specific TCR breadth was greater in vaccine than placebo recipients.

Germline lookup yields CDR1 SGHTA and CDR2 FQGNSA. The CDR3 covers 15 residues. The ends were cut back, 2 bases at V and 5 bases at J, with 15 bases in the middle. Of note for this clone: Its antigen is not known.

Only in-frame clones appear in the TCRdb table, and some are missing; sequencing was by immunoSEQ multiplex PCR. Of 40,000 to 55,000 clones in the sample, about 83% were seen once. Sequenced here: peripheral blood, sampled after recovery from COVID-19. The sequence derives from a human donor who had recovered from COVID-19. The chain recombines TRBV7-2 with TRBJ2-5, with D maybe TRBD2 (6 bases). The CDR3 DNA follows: TGTGCCAGCAGCTTATTAGGAGGGCTGGGGGAGACCCAGTACTTC. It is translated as CASSLLGGLGETQYF.